The 26 T cell receptor beta chains reported below all come from one sample, sequenced in a study of cytomegalovirus exposure and HLA in healthy donors. In the PCR, 60 Vbeta and 13 Jbeta primers were used. TCRdb keeps only in-frame clones here, not all; method: immunoSEQ multiplex PCR. The sample consists of roughly 150,000 clones, roughly 80% of them appearing once. Input material: PBMCs. These receptors all stem from a male donor in good health and CMV-seronegative.

V and J are TRBV10-3 and TRBJ2-7; maybe TRBD1 (5 bases). The V and J ends lost 1 base and 0 bases respectively, with 7 bases between them. In germline, CDR1 is ENHRY, CDR2 SYGVKD. This CDR3 region has 14 residues. The CDR3, as DNA: TGTGCCATCAGTGAGTACAGGACCTCCTACGAGCAGTACTTC. Its translation: CAISEYRTSYEQYF.

The J gene is TRBJ2-5, the V gene TRBV5-1; 7 bases map to TRBD2. From germline, CDR1 is SGHRS and CDR2 YFSETQ. The junction had 8 bases not matched to a gene; V was cut back by 1 base and J by 2 bases. This CDR3 contains 16 residues. Here the CDR3 DNA reads TGCGCCAGCAGCTTGTGGCGGGGGTTATCGCAAGAGACCCAGTACTTC. Protein product: CASSLWRGLSQETQYF. The full variable domain, rest sourced from reference TRBV5-1 and TRBJ2-5, is KAGVTQTPRYLIKTRGQQVTLSCSPISGHRSVSWYQQTPGQGLQFLFEYFSETQRNKGNFPGRFSGRQFSNSRSEMNVSTLELGDSALYLCASSLWRGLSQETQYFGPGTRLLVL.

This clone came up once. J is TRBJ1-5 and V is TRBV4-2; tentative D call: TRBD1 (5 bases). Trimming took off 0 bases at V and 5 bases at J, with 8 bases between the two ends. This CDR3 contains 14 residues. CDR1 is LGHNA and CDR2 is YNFKEQ in the germline V gene. The CDR3 protein is CASSQDRGDQPQHF. The CDR3 region has the DNA TGTGCCAGCAGCCAAGATCGGGGGGATCAGCCCCAGCATTTT.

V gene TRBV7-9 combines with J gene TRBJ2-7; 7 bases agree with TRBD2. The germline V gene has CDR1 SEHNR and CDR2 FQNEAQ (reference sequence). The CDR3 has 17 residues. V shed 6 bases and J 2 bases; nucleotides not matched to a gene: 16. The DNA for the CDR3 is TGTGCCAGCAGTCCTGGGGCCGGGAGGAACTCGCCCTACGAGCAGTACTTC. Amino acids: CASSPGAGRNSPYEQYF.

This chain connects TRBV11-3 to TRBJ2-6; 8 nucleotides agree with TRBD2. The germline gives CDR1 SGHNT, CDR2 YENEEA. V trimming: 4 bases; J trimming: 4 bases; junction bases outside the gene matches: 3. This CDR3 region has 15 residues. CDR3 sequence reads: CASSSGGTGANVLTF. For the CDR3, the DNA is TGTGCCAGCAGCTCGGGGGGGACGGGGGCCAACGTCCTGACTTTC.

The rearrangement joins TRBV5-1 to TRBJ2-1; 13 bases line up with TRBD2. CDR3 size: 17 residues. Germline V gene sequence: CDR1 SGHRS, CDR2 YFSETQ. J was trimmed by 6 bases and V by 2 bases; bases with no gene match: 8. Here the CDR3 DNA reads TGCGCCAGCAGCTTATTAACTAGCGGGGGGGCAGGCAATGAGCAGTTCTTC. This gives the protein CASSLLTSGGAGNEQFF.

The chain combines TRBV18 with TRBJ1-3; 8 positions match TRBD1. This CDR3 has 16 residues. Germline-derived CDR1 and CDR2 are KGHSH and LQKENI. The trim removed 3 bases at V and 4 bases at J, leaving 8 bases unmatched. The CDR3 DNA sequence: TGTGCCAGCTCACCCCTGAGGCAGGGGGCCGGAAACACCATATATTTT. Protein: CASSPLRQGAGNTIYF.

V and J are TRBV5-5 and TRBJ2-3; D is perhaps TRBD1 (5 bases). The CDR3 totals 13 residues. V shed 0 bases and J shed 4 bases, with 6 bases lying between them. CDR1 is SGHKS and CDR2 is YYEKEE in the germline V gene (reference sequence). In DNA, the CDR3 is TGTGCCAGCAGCTTGGGGGGCGCAGATACGCAGTATTTT. Translated: CASSLGGADTQYF.

This sequence joins TRBV4-1 and TRBJ1-1; 7 nucleotides agree with TRBD1. V was clipped by 0 bases and J by 2 bases; unmatched bases: 3. The CDR3 loop spans 15 amino acids. Per the germline V gene, CDR1 is MGHRA and CDR2 is YSYEKL. The CDR3 protein is CASSQEAGGNTEAFF. CDR3 DNA sequence: TGCGCCAGCAGCCAAGAGGCAGGGGGAAACACTGAAGCTTTCTTT.

J is TRBJ1-5 and V is TRBV29-1; D is perhaps TRBD1 (5 bases). Per germline, CDR1 SQVTM and CDR2 ANQGSEA. The CDR3 sequence is 13 residues long. Trimming removed 4 bases from V and 4 bases from J, with 11 bases in between. The CDR3 here is CSVVQEGNQPQHF. CDR3 in DNA: TGCAGCGTTGTACAGGAAGGGAATCAGCCCCAGCATTTT.

This chain joins TRBV7-9 and TRBJ2-5, with a possible D match to TRBD1 (7 bases). The CDR3 sequence is 18 residues long. V was clipped by 3 bases and J by 1 base, with 21 bases between them. Germline loops: CDR1 SEHNR, CDR2 FQNEAQ (reference sequence). This chain's CDR3 is CASSFTGAGGTIQETQYF. CDR3 DNA: TGTGCCAGCAGCTTTACAGGGGCCGGGGGAACGATCCAAGAGACCCAGTACTTC.

The V call is TRBV2, the J call TRBJ2-1; TRBD1 agrees at 7 bases. Germline values: CDR1 SNHLY, CDR2 FYNNEI. The junction had 11 bases not matched to a gene; V was cut back by 7 bases and J by 8 bases. CDR3 size: 14 residues. The CDR3 nucleotides read TGTGCCAGCAAAACAGGGGTTGGTGACCATGAGCAGTTCTTC. It specifies CASKTGVGDHEQFF. The whole variable domain, filled in from reference TRBV2 and TRBJ2-1, reads EPEVTQTPSHQVTQMGQEVILRCVPISNHLYFYWYRQILGQKVEFLVSFYNNEISEKSEIFDDQFSVERPDGSNFTLKIRSTKLEDSAMYFCASKTGVGDHEQFFGPGTRLTVL.

This clone was seen only once. V usage is TRBV7-8 and J usage is TRBJ2-2, with D maybe TRBD2 (5 bases). Germline loops: CDR1 SGHVS, CDR2 FQNEAQ. Trimming took off 1 base at V and 5 bases at J, with 8 bases between the two ends. This CDR3 is 14 amino acids long. This CDR3 is CASSLVGETGELFF. Written as DNA, the CDR3 is TGTGCCAGCAGCTTAGTCGGGGAAACCGGGGAGCTGTTTTTT.

The chain combines TRBV2 with TRBJ2-5; 7 bases map to TRBD2. Germline V lookup: CDR1 SNHLY, CDR2 FYNNEI. This CDR3 contains 15 residues. After removal of 3 bases from V and 1 base from J, the junction contained 5 bases not matched to a gene. CDR3 nucleotides: TGTGCCAGCAGTGATTGGGGGGGACCCCAAGAGACCCAGTACTTC. It codes for CASSDWGGPQETQYF.

The V call is TRBV10-3, the J call TRBJ2-2; a weak D match, TRBD1 (5 bases). This CDR3 spans 15 amino acids. Looked up from germline, CDR1 is ENHRY and CDR2 is SYGVKD. The V and J ends lost 3 bases and 4 bases respectively, with 12 bases between them. The DNA for the CDR3 is TGTGCCATCAGTGAATTTAAAAGGGGCACCGGGGAGCTGTTTTTT. Translating gives CAISEFKRGTGELFF.

CDR3 region: CASSESQGYNYGYTF. The CDR3 DNA reads as TGTGCCAGCAGTGAGTCACAGGGATATAACTATGGCTACACCTTC. This chain uses TRBV6-6 with TRBJ1-2; a weak D match, TRBD1 (6 bases). Per germline, CDR1 MNHNY and CDR2 SVGAGI (reference sequence). V lost 5 bases, J lost 1 base, and 14 bases lay in between. This CDR3 comprises 15 residues.

The V gene is TRBV5-4, the J gene TRBJ2-1; 8 bases match TRBD2. CDR1 SGHNT and CDR2 YYREEE come from the germline V gene (reference sequence). This CDR3 is 14 amino acids long. Germline trimming cut 0 bases from V and 7 bases from J; bases unmatched to any gene: 3. The CDR3 DNA sequence: TGTGCCAGCAGCTTGGTGGGACTAGGTAATGAGCAGTTCTTC. The encoded protein is CASSLVGLGNEQFF.

This clone has more than one count but fewer than ten. The chain carries TRBV7-9 and TRBJ2-6; D remains ambiguous. Germline CDR1 reads SEHNR; CDR2 reads FQNEAQ (reference sequence). This CDR3 contains 13 residues. V dropped 8 bases and J dropped 2 bases, with 7 bases sitting between them. DNA for the CDR3: TGTGCCAGCGGAGTTGCTGGGGCCAACGTCCTGACTTTC. Its translation: CASGVAGANVLTF.

This clone was detected only a few times. The V call is TRBV2, the J call TRBJ1-6, with 8 nucleotides matching TRBD1. The CDR3 sequence is 13 residues long. The germline CDR1 and CDR2 sequences are SNHLY and FYNNEI. J lost 9 bases, V lost 7 bases, and 5 bases had no gene match. The CDR3 loop is CASTRDRLSPLHF. The CDR3 coding sequence is TGTGCCAGCACTCGGGACAGGCTTTCACCCCTCCACTTT.

This clone was picked up a small number of times. This chain uses TRBV7-9 with TRBJ2-7; 9 bases are a match to TRBD2. CDR1 and CDR2 (germline): SEHNR, FQNEAQ (reference sequence). Trimming at V came to 4 bases and at J to 3 bases, leaving 13 bases not matched to a gene. This CDR3 is built from 17 residues. This CDR3 is CASSSEKLAGTLYEQYF. CDR3 sequence (DNA): TGTGCCAGCAGCTCTGAAAAGCTAGCGGGGACCCTCTACGAGCAGTACTTC.

This chain joins TRBV19 and TRBJ1-5, with a tentative D call TRBD1 (5 bases). The CDR3 loop spans 15 amino acids. V lost 1 base and J lost 7, with 14 bases in between. The germline V gene has CDR1 LNHDA and CDR2 SQIVND (reference sequence). CDR3 DNA sequence: TGTGCCAGTAGTATAGGGCAGGGCTTGGGGCAGCCCCAGCATTTT. Amino acid sequence: CASSIGQGLGQPQHF.

J is TRBJ1-2 and V is TRBV30; maybe TRBD1 (5 bases). CDR1 is GTSNPN, CDR2 SVGIG, per germline (reference sequence). With 5 bases removed from V and 3 bases from J, the gap between germline ends came to 16 bases. The CDR3 runs 14 residues. The CDR3 is CAWGTGGSDYGYTF. For the CDR3, the DNA is TGTGCCTGGGGGACGGGGGGTTCGGACTATGGCTACACCTTC.

The CDR3 region is CASQLRGQGAYEQYF. In DNA, the CDR3 is TGTGCCAGCCAACTACGGGGACAGGGGGCCTACGAGCAGTACTTC. The chain uses TRBV7-2 and TRBJ2-7; 11 bases agree with TRBD1. Germline V gene sequence: CDR1 SGHTA, CDR2 FQGNSA. The V gene end was trimmed by 8 bases and the J gene end by 2 bases; junction bases not matched to a gene: 8. The CDR3 extends over 15 amino acids.

This chain links TRBV5-4 with TRBJ2-1, with 9 bases that match TRBD2. The CDR3 contains 16 residues. The V gene's germline CDR1 is SGHNT and CDR2 YYREEE (reference sequence). V shed 4 bases and J 3 bases; nucleotides not matched to a gene: 8. The CDR3 spells CASSAISGGNYNEQFF. CDR3 nucleotides: TGTGCCAGCAGCGCCATTAGCGGGGGAAACTACAATGAGCAGTTCTTC.

The chain couples TRBV25-1 to TRBJ2-7; D is perhaps TRBD1 (6 bases). V lost 8 bases to trimming and J lost 5 bases, with 10 bases between them. CDR3 size: 11 residues. Germline CDR1 is MGHDK and CDR2 is SYGVNS. CDR3 region: CASSTGHEQYF. CDR3 nucleotides: TGTGCCAGCTCCACAGGGCACGAGCAGTACTTC.

The rearrangement links TRBV5-6 to TRBJ1-3; 9 nucleotides agree with TRBD1. V gave up 2 bases and J gave up 4 bases; unmatched junction bases: 4. Germline assignment: CDR1 SGHDT and CDR2 YYEEEE. This CDR3 is 15 amino acids long. CDR3 coding DNA: TGTGCCAGCAGCTTCCGGGACAGGGAGGGAAACACCATATATTTT. Amino acid sequence: CASSFRDREGNTIYF.